A selection of T cell receptor beta chains follows, all from one sample in a study of regulatory T cells in long-lasting Graves disease. TCRdb itself ran the multiplex PCR reads through MiXCR, one entry per CDR3 protein. The sample records about 400,000 distinct CDR3 sequences, around 16% being singletons. This same sample was also taken into another study, of T cells in Graves' hyperthyroidism and ophthalmopathy.

This material consisted of peripheral blood mononuclear cells (PBMCs), taken at new diagnosis, from a patient treated with antithyroid drugs. The origin of the receptors is a woman in her late teens or twenties with Graves disease. Both conserved end residues are part of each CDR3. A D gene is named only where the DNA matches it firmly. The listing skips clone size in some rows; elsewhere it reads once, few, many or a size class.

clone_size: many
v_call: TRBV20-1
j_call: TRBJ2-3
d_call: TRBD2
cdr3_aa: CSAASGLTSGRTPDTQYF
cdr3_nt: TGCAGTGCCGCTTCGGGTTTGACTAGCGGGAGAACCCCAGATACGCAGTATTTT

clone_size: NA
v_call: TRBV5-1
j_call: TRBJ1-1
d_call: TRBD1
cdr3_aa: CASSPGQAVNTEAFF
cdr3_nt: TGCGCCAGCAGCCCGGGACAGGCGGTGAACACTGAAGCTTTCTTT

clone_size: NA
v_call: TRBV6-1
j_call: TRBJ1-5
d_call: NA
cdr3_aa: CASSETRGNQPQHF
cdr3_nt: TGTGCCAGCAGTGAAACGCGCGGGAATCAGCCCCAGCATTTT

clone_size: once
v_call: TRBV7-9
j_call: TRBJ1-4
d_call: NA
cdr3_aa: CASGTGLEGEKLFF
cdr3_nt: TGTGCCAGCGGGACGGGGCTTGAGGGTGAAAAACTGTTTTTT

clone_size: many
v_call: TRBV5-1
j_call: TRBJ2-2
d_call: NA
cdr3_aa: CASSLGQNTGELFF
cdr3_nt: TGTGCCAGCAGTTTGGGTCAGAACACCGGGGAGCTGTTTTTT

clone_size: NA
v_call: TRBV9
j_call: TRBJ2-2
d_call: NA
cdr3_aa: CASSVEDGKSGELFF
cdr3_nt: TGTGCCAGCAGCGTAGAGGACGGAAAGTCCGGGGAGCTGTTTTTT

clone_size: few
v_call: TRBV6-1
j_call: TRBJ2-7
d_call: NA
cdr3_aa: CASRDTDEQYF
cdr3_nt: TGTGCCAGCAGAGACACAGACGAGCAGTACTTC

clone_size: NA
v_call: TRBV28
j_call: TRBJ2-2
d_call: TRBD1
cdr3_aa: CASSLPPGTGVTGELFF
cdr3_nt: TGTGCCAGCAGTTTACCACCCGGGACAGGGGTGACCGGGGAGCTGTTTTTT

clone_size: many
v_call: TRBV11-2
j_call: TRBJ1-3
d_call: NA
cdr3_aa: CASSLSSGNTIYF
cdr3_nt: TGTGCCAGCAGCTTATCCAGTGGAAACACCATATATTTT

clone_size: many
v_call: TRBV7-8
j_call: TRBJ2-2
d_call: TRBD1
cdr3_aa: CASSSRQGWPGELFF
cdr3_nt: TGTGCCAGCAGCTCCCGACAGGGTTGGCCCGGGGAGCTGTTTTTT

clone_size: many
v_call: TRBV27
j_call: TRBJ1-5
d_call: NA
cdr3_aa: CASSLFPSNQPQHF
cdr3_nt: TGTGCCAGCAGTTTATTCCCGAGCAATCAGCCCCAGCATTTT

clone_size: many
v_call: TRBV2
j_call: TRBJ1-2
d_call: NA
cdr3_aa: CASMRQVSNYGYTF
cdr3_nt: TGTGCCAGCATGAGACAGGTGTCTAACTATGGCTACACCTTC

clone_size: many
v_call: TRBV6-2/TRBV6-3
j_call: TRBJ2-1
d_call: NA
cdr3_aa: CASRSEEIGRNEQFF
cdr3_nt: TGTGCCAGCAGATCGGAGGAGATTGGTCGCAATGAGCAGTTCTTC

clone_size: few
v_call: TRBV7-2
j_call: TRBJ1-2
d_call: NA
cdr3_aa: CASSSQATVYGYTF
cdr3_nt: TGTGCCAGCAGCTCTCAGGCTACAGTCTATGGCTACACCTTC

clone_size: NA
v_call: TRBV15
j_call: TRBJ2-2
d_call: TRBD2
cdr3_aa: CATSRDLSGGDTGELFF
cdr3_nt: TGTGCCACCAGCAGAGATCTTAGCGGGGGGGATACCGGGGAGCTGTTTTTT

clone_size: many
v_call: TRBV3-1
j_call: TRBJ2-7
d_call: TRBD2
cdr3_aa: CASSQTPWARTSGRALRSYEQYF
cdr3_nt: TGTGCCAGCAGCCAAACCCCCTGGGCTCGGACTAGCGGGAGAGCCCTCCGGTCCTACGAGCAGTACTTC

clone_size: many
v_call: TRBV5-1
j_call: TRBJ1-6
d_call: NA
cdr3_aa: CASSLDGDTPNSPLHF
cdr3_nt: TGCGCCAGCAGCTTGGACGGGGACACTCCGAATTCACCCCTCCACTTT

clone_size: many
v_call: TRBV29-1
j_call: TRBJ1-1
d_call: TRBD1
cdr3_aa: CSAADRGRNTEAFF
cdr3_nt: TGCAGCGCTGCGGACAGGGGGCGAAACACTGAAGCTTTCTTT

clone_size: many
v_call: TRBV7-8
j_call: TRBJ2-3
d_call: NA
cdr3_aa: CASRKNRDTQYF
cdr3_nt: TGTGCCAGCAGGAAGAACCGGGATACGCAGTATTTT

clone_size: many
v_call: TRBV7-9
j_call: TRBJ1-1
d_call: NA
cdr3_aa: CASSLVGEAFF
cdr3_nt: TGTGCCAGCAGCTTAGTTGGTGAAGCTTTCTTT

clone_size: many
v_call: TRBV11-1
j_call: TRBJ2-5
d_call: NA
cdr3_aa: CASSGGSFGTQYF
cdr3_nt: TGTGCCAGCAGCGGAGGTAGTTTTGGGACCCAGTACTTC

clone_size: NA
v_call: TRBV4-1
j_call: TRBJ1-6
d_call: TRBD1
cdr3_aa: CASSQSLGEGASSPLHF
cdr3_nt: TGTGCCAGCAGCCAGAGCTTGGGTGAGGGGGCTTCTTCACCCCTCCACTTT

clone_size: NA
v_call: TRBV29-1
j_call: TRBJ2-2
d_call: NA
cdr3_aa: CSVVPGGTGELFF
cdr3_nt: TGCAGCGTTGTGCCCGGGGGCACCGGGGAGCTGTTTTTT

clone_size: many
v_call: TRBV30
j_call: TRBJ2-1
d_call: NA
cdr3_aa: CALQTSSLMGEQFF
cdr3_nt: TGTGCCTTACAAACTAGTTCTCTCATGGGTGAGCAGTTCTTC

clone_size: NA
v_call: TRBV2
j_call: TRBJ1-5
d_call: NA
cdr3_aa: CASRDGLRVDQPQHF
cdr3_nt: TGTGCCAGCAGAGACGGGCTTCGAGTTGATCAGCCCCAGCATTTT

clone_size: few
v_call: TRBV20-1
j_call: TRBJ1-2
d_call: NA
cdr3_aa: CSDVGGGQGYTF
cdr3_nt: TGCAGTGATGTTGGTGGAGGGCAAGGCTACACCTTC

clone_size: many
v_call: TRBV5-1
j_call: TRBJ1-1
d_call: TRBD1
cdr3_aa: CASSRDRGHNTEAFF
cdr3_nt: TGTGCCAGCAGCCGAGACAGGGGCCATAACACTGAAGCTTTCTTT

clone_size: NA
v_call: TRBV19
j_call: TRBJ2-7
d_call: TRBD2
cdr3_aa: CASSPGRREQYF
cdr3_nt: TGTGCCAGTAGCCCCGGGAGGCGCGAGCAGTACTTC

clone_size: few
v_call: TRBV2
j_call: TRBJ2-5
d_call: TRBD2
cdr3_aa: CASSEALGRLAGHQETQYF
cdr3_nt: TGTGCCAGCAGTGAAGCGCTTGGTAGGCTAGCGGGACACCAAGAGACCCAGTACTTC

clone_size: few
v_call: TRBV6-1
j_call: TRBJ1-1
d_call: TRBD1
cdr3_aa: CASLTGGPFPAFF
cdr3_nt: TGTGCCAGCCTGACAGGGGGACCTTTTCCGGCTTTCTTT

clone_size: NA
v_call: TRBV4-1
j_call: TRBJ1-3
d_call: TRBD1
cdr3_aa: CASSQATGAGNTIYF
cdr3_nt: TGCGCCAGCAGCCAAGCAACAGGGGCGGGAAACACCATATATTTT

clone_size: NA
v_call: TRBV6-1
j_call: TRBJ2-4
d_call: TRBD1
cdr3_aa: CASTQGTGTGNAKNIQYF
cdr3_nt: TGTGCCAGCACCCAGGGGACAGGGACGGGGAATGCCAAAAACATTCAGTACTTC

clone_size: NA
v_call: TRBV6-2/TRBV6-3
j_call: TRBJ2-7
d_call: NA
cdr3_aa: CVSSYSLLEQYF
cdr3_nt: TGTGTCAGCAGCTACTCTCTACTGGAGCAGTACTTC

clone_size: many
v_call: TRBV3-1
j_call: TRBJ2-5
d_call: NA
cdr3_aa: CASSLETQYF
cdr3_nt: TGTGCCAGCAGCTTAGAGACCCAGTACTTC

clone_size: few
v_call: TRBV20-1
j_call: TRBJ1-1
d_call: NA
cdr3_aa: CSATSLGAPNTEAFF
cdr3_nt: TGCAGTGCTACATCTTTAGGGGCGCCGAACACTGAAGCTTTCTTT

clone_size: NA
v_call: TRBV25-1
j_call: TRBJ2-2
d_call: NA
cdr3_aa: CASSRGFGGRGRLGTGELFF
cdr3_nt: TGTGCCAGCAGTAGGGGGTTCGGAGGTAGGGGCAGGCTGGGCACCGGGGAGCTGTTTTTT

clone_size: many
v_call: TRBV29-1
j_call: TRBJ1-1
d_call: NA
cdr3_aa: CSVAQTGNTEAFF
cdr3_nt: TGCAGCGTTGCCCAGACAGGGAACACTGAAGCTTTCTTT

clone_size: NA
v_call: TRBV2
j_call: TRBJ2-7
d_call: NA
cdr3_aa: CASTEVGYEQYF
cdr3_nt: TGTGCCAGCACCGAGGTAGGCTACGAGCAGTACTTC

clone_size: NA
v_call: TRBV6-1
j_call: TRBJ1-2
d_call: NA
cdr3_aa: CASREGLGYTF
cdr3_nt: TGTGCCAGCAGGGAAGGGTTAGGCTACACCTTC

clone_size: many
v_call: TRBV9
j_call: TRBJ2-3
d_call: NA
cdr3_aa: CASSPPVGGDTQYF
cdr3_nt: TGTGCCAGCAGCCCCCCGGTTGGAGGGGATACGCAGTATTTT

clone_size: once
v_call: TRBV7-7
j_call: TRBJ2-1
d_call: NA
cdr3_aa: CASSLFAGPYNEQFF
cdr3_nt: TGTGCTAGCAGCTTATTTGCAGGGCCCTACAATGAGCAGTTCTTC

clone_size: NA
v_call: TRBV10-3
j_call: TRBJ2-2
d_call: NA
cdr3_aa: CAISASTTGELFF
cdr3_nt: TGTGCCATCAGTGCCTCAACCACCGGGGAGCTGTTTTTT

clone_size: NA
v_call: TRBV6-2/TRBV6-3
j_call: TRBJ2-3
d_call: TRBD2
cdr3_aa: CASSTSGGLNTQYF
cdr3_nt: TGTGCCAGCAGTACGAGCGGGGGGCTGAATACGCAGTATTTT

clone_size: many
v_call: TRBV6-1
j_call: TRBJ2-7
d_call: NA
cdr3_aa: CASSLDILTHEQYF
cdr3_nt: TGTGCCAGCAGCCTGGACATCTTAACCCACGAGCAGTACTTC

clone_size: many
v_call: TRBV18
j_call: TRBJ2-7
d_call: TRBD1
cdr3_aa: CASSPDRGHEQYF
cdr3_nt: TGTGCCAGCTCACCGGACAGGGGCCACGAGCAGTACTTC

clone_size: many
v_call: TRBV6-1
j_call: TRBJ2-6
d_call: TRBD1
cdr3_aa: CASTPGQALLGANVLTF
cdr3_nt: TGTGCCAGCACTCCGGGACAGGCCCTCCTTGGGGCCAACGTCCTGACTTTC

clone_size: few
v_call: TRBV30
j_call: TRBJ1-2
d_call: TRBD1
cdr3_aa: CACDGQDNNYGYTF
cdr3_nt: TGTGCCTGCGACGGACAGGATAATAACTATGGCTACACCTTC

clone_size: many
v_call: TRBV12-3/TRBV12-4
j_call: TRBJ2-7
d_call: NA
cdr3_aa: CASITLGGASYEQYF
cdr3_nt: TGTGCCAGCATCACTCTAGGGGGTGCCTCTTACGAGCAGTACTTC

clone_size: many
v_call: TRBV10-3
j_call: TRBJ2-7
d_call: NA
cdr3_aa: CAISESDGGPVF
cdr3_nt: TGTGCCATCAGTGAGTCGGACGGGGGACCCGTCTTC

clone_size: many
v_call: TRBV12-3/TRBV12-4
j_call: TRBJ2-3
d_call: NA
cdr3_aa: CASSFGGTDTQYF
cdr3_nt: TGTGCCAGCAGTTTTGGAGGCACAGATACGCAGTATTTT

clone_size: NA
v_call: TRBV11-2
j_call: TRBJ2-7
d_call: NA
cdr3_aa: CASSLDRSVYEQYF
cdr3_nt: TGTGCCAGCAGCTTAGATCGGTCGGTCTACGAGCAGTACTTC

clone_size: many
v_call: TRBV5-1
j_call: TRBJ2-7
d_call: NA
cdr3_aa: CASSLVVGGTYEQYF
cdr3_nt: TGCGCCAGCAGCTTGGTTGTTGGGGGAACCTACGAGCAGTACTTC

clone_size: many
v_call: TRBV11-2
j_call: TRBJ2-7
d_call: NA
cdr3_aa: CASSYLGGGNEQYF
cdr3_nt: TGTGCCAGCAGTTATCTAGGGGGGGGCAACGAGCAGTACTTC

clone_size: few
v_call: TRBV6-1
j_call: TRBJ2-3
d_call: TRBD1
cdr3_aa: CASRHRGTDTQYF
cdr3_nt: TGTGCCAGCAGACACAGGGGGACAGATACGCAGTATTTT

clone_size: many
v_call: TRBV7-2
j_call: TRBJ1-4
d_call: NA
cdr3_aa: CASSLESGSGGGKLFF
cdr3_nt: TGTGCCAGCAGCTTAGAGTCAGGTTCCGGGGGCGGAAAACTGTTTTTT

clone_size: many
v_call: TRBV24-1
j_call: TRBJ1-1
d_call: NA
cdr3_aa: CATRSTDNTEAFF
cdr3_nt: TGTGCCACCAGGTCGACGGACAACACTGAAGCTTTCTTT

clone_size: few
v_call: TRBV20-1
j_call: TRBJ1-4
d_call: TRBD1
cdr3_aa: CSAAQGFGEKLFF
cdr3_nt: TGCAGTGCTGCACAGGGGTTCGGCGAAAAACTGTTTTTT

clone_size: many
v_call: TRBV7-9
j_call: TRBJ2-1
d_call: TRBD2
cdr3_aa: CASSSSTSGGASSYNEQFF
cdr3_nt: TGTGCCAGCAGCTCCTCGACTAGCGGGGGGGCCAGCTCCTACAATGAGCAGTTCTTC

clone_size: few
v_call: TRBV5-6
j_call: TRBJ1-4
d_call: TRBD1
cdr3_aa: CASSLNPGTESEKLFF
cdr3_nt: TGTGCCAGCAGTCTGAACCCCGGGACAGAGAGTGAAAAACTGTTTTTT

clone_size: NA
v_call: TRBV5-1
j_call: TRBJ1-2
d_call: NA
cdr3_aa: CASSLPSQGVGYTF
cdr3_nt: TGCGCCAGCAGCTTACCCTCACAGGGAGTGGGCTACACCTTC